These 12 T cell receptor beta chains were all obtained from the same sample, sequenced in a study of CD8 T cells in ankylosing spondylitis. TCRdb used MiXCR to reprocess the 5' RACE reads, holding one entry per CDR3 protein. The data contain 300,000 to 350,000 distinct CDR3 sequences, about 15% of them singletons. Sequenced material: blood, either unsorted or a sorted T cell fraction (not recorded which). These receptors all stem from a male donor with ankylosing spondylitis or in good health (not recorded which).

V usage is TRBV7-9 and J usage is TRBJ2-1; D unclear. CDR1 and CDR2 (germline): SEHNR, FQNEAQ (reference sequence). Trimming removed 3 bases from V and 9 bases from J, with 12 bases in between. CDR3 length equals 13 residues. The CDR3 DNA reads as TGTGCCAGCAGCTTCATAGCTCGTGGTGAGCAGTTCTTC. As protein: CASSFIARGEQFF.

This clonotype was counted a few times. The chain has TRBV5-6 and TRBJ2-1; D not resolved. This CDR3 has 13 amino acids. Germline assignment: CDR1 SGHDT and CDR2 YYEEEE. V gave up 2 bases and J gave up 6 bases, with 9 bases separating them. The CDR3 loop reads CASSLSFPNEQFF. CDR3 coding DNA: TGTGCCAGCAGCTTAAGTTTCCCCAATGAGCAGTTCTTC.

Notes on this clonotype: Lacking the conserved final phenylalanine or tryptophan, this CDR3 likely reflects a read error. This chain links TRBV2 with TRBJ2-6; perhaps TRBD2 as D (5 bases). The length of the CDR3 is 15 residues. Trimming removed 9 bases at V and 0 bases at J, with 12 bases between. Germline V gives CDR1 SNHLY, CDR2 FYNNEI. The CDR3 DNA follows: TGTGCCAGGGGGAGCCGGAACTCTGGGGCCAACGTCCTGACTGTC. Translating gives CARGSRNSGANVLTV.

This clonotype has just a few counts. This CDR3 reads CSAPRLASVDTQYF. The CDR3, as DNA: TGCAGTGCTCCCCGACTAGCTAGTGTCGATACGCAGTATTTT. The chain combines TRBV20-1 with TRBJ2-3; the match to TRBD2 covers 7 bases. Germline CDR1 and CDR2: DFQATT and SNEGSKA (reference sequence). V shed 5 bases, J shed 6 bases, and the junction held 11 bases outside the gene matches. This CDR3 has 14 residues.

The chain has TRBV6-5 and TRBJ2-7, with 8 bases identical to TRBD1. With V trimmed by 0 bases and J by 1 base, 2 bases remained unmatched. Germline CDR1 MNHEY, CDR2 SVGAGI. The CDR3 has 15 amino acids. The CDR3 DNA sequence: TGTGCCAGCAGTTACTCGTGGACAGGGTCCTACGAGCAGTACTTC. This translates into CASSYSWTGSYEQYF.

The chain is built from TRBV7-8 and TRBJ2-2, with a weak D call TRBD1 (5 bases). With 5 bases removed from V and 4 bases from J, the gap between germline ends came to 11 bases. The CDR3 totals 14 residues. CDR1 is SGHVS and CDR2 is FQNEAQ in the germline V gene. This CDR3 reads CASSRTDSTGELFF. CDR3 bases: TGTGCCAGCAGCCGCACCGACAGCACCGGGGAGCTGTTTTTT.

The CDR3 sequence: CASRETGDSYNEQFF. The CDR3 coding sequence is TGTGCCAGCAGAGAGACAGGGGACTCCTACAATGAGCAGTTCTTC. The chain couples TRBV12-3 or TRBV12-4 to TRBJ2-1; 8 bases match TRBD1. V was clipped by 6 bases and J by 0 bases; unmatched bases: 4. This CDR3 comprises 15 residues.

This clonotype was counted many times. The chain recombines TRBV5-1 with TRBJ2-5; D possibly corresponds to TRBD2 (5 bases). Germline CDR1 reads SGHRS; CDR2 reads YFSETQ. V lost 3 bases, J lost 1 base, and 7 bases lay in between. This CDR3 has 13 residues. The DNA for the CDR3 is TGCGCCAGCAGCTGGACTGTCCAAGAGACCCAGTACTTC. Its protein product is CASSWTVQETQYF.

This chain uses TRBV2 with TRBJ2-7; TRBD2 aligns across 7 bases. This CDR3 has 15 amino acids. J gave up 2 bases and V 6 bases, and 10 bases lay outside the gene matches. CDR1 and CDR2 from the germline V gene are SNHLY and FYNNEI. The CDR3 loop is CASSPRASGPYEQYF. The CDR3 DNA is TGTGCCAGCAGCCCAAGGGCTAGCGGACCCTACGAGCAGTACTTC.

The J gene is TRBJ2-3, the V gene TRBV12-3 or TRBV12-4; D is possibly TRBD1 (6 bases). V was trimmed by 8 bases and J by 2 bases, leaving 14 bases between them. This CDR3 region has 14 residues. The DNA of the CDR3 is TGTGCCAGCGGAGTAGGGACACTCACAGATACGCAGTATTTT. Translating it yields CASGVGTLTDTQYF.

This clonotype was seen at least ten times. The chain uses TRBV2 and TRBJ2-1; 11 bases map to TRBD2. CDR1 and CDR2 (germline): SNHLY, FYNNEI. The V segment lost 4 bases and the J segment 8 bases; nucleotides outside the gene matches: 16. The CDR3 contains 18 residues. The CDR3 loop reads CASSVLAGEFWGGDEQFF. CDR3 sequence (DNA): TGTGCCAGCAGTGTACTAGCGGGAGAGTTTTGGGGCGGTGATGAGCAGTTCTTC. Full variable domain (rest looked up from reference TRBV2 and TRBJ2-1): EPEVTQTPSHQVTQMGQEVILRCVPISNHLYFYWYRQILGQKVEFLVSFYNNEISEKSEIFDDQFSVERPDGSNFTLKIRSTKLEDSAMYFCASSVLAGEFWGGDEQFFGPGTRLTVL.

This clonotype was observed at least ten times. The gene calls are TRBV6-5 and TRBJ1-2, with D possibly matching TRBD1 (6 bases). Germline lookup yields CDR1 MNHEY and CDR2 SVGAGI. Trimming left V 4 bases short and J 4 bases short, with 7 bases between. The CDR3 spans 12 residues. The CDR3 loop is CASSSGVYGYTF. In DNA form, the CDR3 reads TGTGCCAGCAGTTCAGGGGTCTATGGCTACACCTTC.